This TCR beta chain was captured by sequencing in a study of blood T cell repertoires in COVID-19. Study at large: From T cells, B-cell-depleted T cells, or PBMCs came the material, which was cDNA or gDNA.

Trimming cost V 8 bases and J 1 base, with 10 bases left between them. The CDR3 has 13 amino acids. In the authors' workflow: Amplification from reference gene primers served as the basis for estimated nucleated cell counts. Repertoires were generated with immunoSEQ multiplex PCR, while TCRdb's copy carries only in-frame clones and drops some. Clonal size and the V and J genes are those of that table, whereas D and trimming came from the DNA. The sample gives 76,000 or so clones, about 80% of which show up once; 11% is in the top ten. This TCR was recovered from a man aged 50 or older with acute or convalescent COVID-19. Sample: peripheral blood. The chain joins TRBV12-3 or TRBV12-4 to TRBJ2-3, with TRBD2 as a possible D gene (6 bases). Here the CDR3 DNA reads TGTGCCAGCCTCTGGGGGGGCACAGATACGCAGTATTTT. Translating it yields CASLWGGTDTQYF.